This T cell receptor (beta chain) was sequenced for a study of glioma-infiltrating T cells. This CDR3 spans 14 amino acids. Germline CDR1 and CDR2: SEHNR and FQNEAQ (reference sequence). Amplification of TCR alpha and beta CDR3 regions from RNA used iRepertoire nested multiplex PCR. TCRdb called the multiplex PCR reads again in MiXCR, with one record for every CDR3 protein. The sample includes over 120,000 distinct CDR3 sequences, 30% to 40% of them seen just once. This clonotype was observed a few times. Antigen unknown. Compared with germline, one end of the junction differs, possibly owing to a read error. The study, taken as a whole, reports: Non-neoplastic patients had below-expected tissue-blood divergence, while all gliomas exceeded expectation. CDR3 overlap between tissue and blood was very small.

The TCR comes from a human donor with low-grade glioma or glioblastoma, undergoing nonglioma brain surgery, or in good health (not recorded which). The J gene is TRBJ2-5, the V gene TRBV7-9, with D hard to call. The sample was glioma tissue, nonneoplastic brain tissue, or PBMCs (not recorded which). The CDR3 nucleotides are TGTGCCCGCAGCCTTACCGGGTACCAAGAGACCCAGTACTTC. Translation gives CARSLTGYQETQYF.